A selection of T cell receptor beta chains follows, all from one sample in a study of blood T cell repertoires in COVID-19. The table came from immunoSEQ multiplex PCR; TCRdb's copy has only in-frame clones and leaves some out. The sample holds 300,000 to 400,000 clones, over 75% seen once. The sample taken for sequencing was PBMCs or T cells enriched from blood (not recorded which). Source of these receptors: a woman younger than 45 with acute COVID-19. Both conserved end residues are part of each CDR3. The D gene is left open where the match is weak. Only some rows state a clone size, as once, few, many or a class for expanded clones.

d_gene,j_gene,abundance,v_gene,CDR3aa,CDR3nt
-,TRBJ2-1,-,TRBV3-1/TRBV3-2,CASAPVEGWNEQFF,TGTGCCAGCGCCCCCGTTGAGGGATGGAATGAGCAGTTCTTC
-,TRBJ2-6,-,TRBV4-2,CASSQERWAGAIGSGANVLTF,TGTGCCAGCAGCCAGGAGAGGTGGGCAGGGGCAATTGGCTCTGGGGCCAACGTCCTGACTTTC
-,TRBJ1-1,-,TRBV15,CATSSLQGVDTEAFF,TGTGCCACCAGCAGCCTACAGGGCGTAGACACTGAAGCTTTCTTT
-,TRBJ1-2,once,TRBV29-1,CSVRSVQGEEYGYTF,TGCAGCGTCAGATCCGTACAGGGCGAGGAGTATGGCTACACCTTC
-,TRBJ1-5,-,TRBV24-1,CATSDPSRGNQPQHF,TGTGCCACCAGTGATCCCAGCAGGGGCAATCAGCCCCAGCATTTT
-,TRBJ1-5,-,TRBV5-5,CASSVDGGGNQPQHF,TGTGCCAGCAGCGTGGATGGCGGGGGCAATCAGCCCCAGCATTTT
-,TRBJ2-7,-,TRBV5-8,CASSLARRGEQYF,TGTGCCAGCAGCTTGGCTCGGCGCGGCGAGCAGTACTTC
TRBD2,TRBJ2-1,-,TRBV25-1,CASRGTSGSNEQFF,TGTGCCAGCAGAGGGACTAGCGGGAGCAATGAGCAGTTCTTC
-,TRBJ1-5,once,TRBV19,CASSMFAGGSPQHF,TGTGCCAGTAGTATGTTTGCGGGAGGGTCGCCCCAGCATTTT
-,TRBJ1-3,-,TRBV7-9,CASSLAGLENTIYF,TGTGCCAGCAGCTTAGCGGGGCTCGAAAACACCATATATTTT
TRBD1,TRBJ1-2,-,TRBV4-1,CASSQDPTGVRPGYTF,TGCGCCAGCAGCCAAGATCCAACAGGGGTTCGGCCTGGCTACACCTTC
-,TRBJ1-5,-,TRBV7-2,CASSLALGSNQPQHF,TGTGCCAGCAGCTTAGCGCTCGGTAGCAATCAGCCCCAGCATTTT
-,TRBJ1-6,-,TRBV5-4,CATLNSPLHF,TGTGCCACCCTCAATTCACCCCTCCACTTT
-,TRBJ1-1,-,TRBV10-3,CAATVGGSNTEAFF,TGTGCTGCGACCGTCGGGGGTTCAAACACTGAAGCTTTCTTT
TRBD1,TRBJ1-1,-,TRBV29-1,CSAGTGMNTEAFF,TGCAGCGCCGGGACAGGGATGAACACTGAAGCTTTCTTT
TRBD1,TRBJ1-1,-,TRBV2,CASSEPRGRRVTEAFF,TGTGCCAGCAGTGAGCCCAGGGGGCGCCGGGTAACTGAAGCTTTCTTT
TRBD1,TRBJ1-6,few,TRBV19,CASRGGQESNSPLHF,TGTGCCAGTAGAGGGGGACAGGAGAGTAATTCACCCCTCCACTTT
-,TRBJ2-7,-,TRBV2,CASSEAPPGAYEQYF,TGTGCCAGCAGTGAGGCCCCTCCAGGGGCCTACGAGCAGTACTTC
-,TRBJ2-2,-,TRBV4-2,CASSLLTGVWGANTGELFF,TGTGCCAGCAGCCTATTGACCGGGGTTTGGGGGGCGAACACCGGGGAGCTGTTTTTT
-,TRBJ1-2,-,TRBV3-1/TRBV3-2,CASSSQAYNYGYTF,TGTGCCAGCAGCTCCCAGGCCTATAACTATGGCTACACCTTC
-,TRBJ2-3,-,TRBV7-3,CASSLIGSTDTQYF,TGTGCCAGCAGCTTAATTGGCAGCACAGATACGCAGTATTTT
-,TRBJ1-3,-,TRBV6-5,CASSSYSGNTIYF,TGTGCCAGCAGCAGTTACTCTGGAAACACCATATATTTT
TRBD2,TRBJ2-1,-,TRBV2,CASSGGSGGQTRSYNEQFF,TGTGCCAGCAGTGGTGGGAGCGGGGGGCAAACCCGCTCCTACAATGAGCAGTTCTTC
TRBD1,TRBJ2-1,-,TRBV11-3,CASSSRGPPDNEQFF,TGTGCCAGCAGCTCGAGGGGGCCCCCCGACAATGAGCAGTTCTTC
-,TRBJ2-2,-,TRBV15,CATSRDGQRAGELFF,TGTGCCACCAGCAGAGATGGTCAGCGGGCCGGGGAGCTGTTTTTT
TRBD1,TRBJ2-7,-,TRBV6-5,CASSRQGEQYF,TGTGCCAGCAGTCGACAGGGCGAGCAGTACTTC
-,TRBJ1-1,-,TRBV30,CAWSEEDQAFF,TGTGCCTGGAGTGAAGAGGATCAAGCTTTCTTT